The T cell receptor (beta chain) under discussion was sequenced for a study of identical twins. Via MiXCR, TCRdb re-called the 5' RACE reads, giving one row per CDR3 protein. The sample records roughly 750,000 distinct CDR3 sequences, around 20% being singletons. The CDR3 covers 15 residues. V was pared by 2 bases and J by 1 base, with 9 bases between. Germline values: CDR1 SGHRS, CDR2 YFSETQ. This clonotype was observed a few times. The data were also submitted as part of a second study, on T cells expressing NK-cell markers.

Sequencing used PBMCs. V and J are TRBV5-1 and TRBJ2-2; maybe TRBD1 (6 bases). This TCR was sampled from a woman aged 18-29 years in good health. The CDR3 region has the DNA TGCGCCAGCAGCTTCCCGGGACAGAACACCGGGGAGCTGTTTTTT. This encodes CASSFPGQNTGELFF.